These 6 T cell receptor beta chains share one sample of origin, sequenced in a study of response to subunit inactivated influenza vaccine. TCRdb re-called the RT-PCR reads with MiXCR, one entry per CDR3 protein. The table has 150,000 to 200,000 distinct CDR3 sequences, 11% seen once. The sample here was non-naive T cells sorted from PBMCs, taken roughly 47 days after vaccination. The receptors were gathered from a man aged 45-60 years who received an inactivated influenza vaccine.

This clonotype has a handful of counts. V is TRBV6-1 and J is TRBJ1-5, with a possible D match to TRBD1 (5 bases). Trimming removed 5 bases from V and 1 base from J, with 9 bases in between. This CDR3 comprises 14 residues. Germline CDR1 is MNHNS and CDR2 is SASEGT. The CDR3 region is CASSQWDSNQPQHF. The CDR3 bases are TGTGCCAGCAGTCAATGGGACAGCAATCAGCCCCAGCATTTT.

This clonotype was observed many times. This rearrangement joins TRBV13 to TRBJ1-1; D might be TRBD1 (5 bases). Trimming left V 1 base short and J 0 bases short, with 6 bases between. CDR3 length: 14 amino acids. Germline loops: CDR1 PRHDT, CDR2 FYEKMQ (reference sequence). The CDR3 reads CASSLVGVNTEAFF. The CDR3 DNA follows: TGTGCCAGCAGCTTAGTAGGGGTGAACACTGAAGCTTTCTTT.

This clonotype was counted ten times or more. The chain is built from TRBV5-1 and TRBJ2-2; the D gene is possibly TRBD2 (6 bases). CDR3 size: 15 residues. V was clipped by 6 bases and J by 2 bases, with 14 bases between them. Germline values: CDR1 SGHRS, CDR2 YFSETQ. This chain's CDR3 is CASNVAGSNTGELFF. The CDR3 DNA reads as TGCGCCAGCAACGTGGCGGGGAGTAACACCGGGGAGCTGTTTTTT.

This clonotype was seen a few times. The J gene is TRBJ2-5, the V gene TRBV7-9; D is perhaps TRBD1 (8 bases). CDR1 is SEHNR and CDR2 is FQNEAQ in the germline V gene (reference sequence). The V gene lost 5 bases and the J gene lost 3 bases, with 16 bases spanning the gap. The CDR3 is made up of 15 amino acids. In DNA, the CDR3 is TGTGCCAGCAGCCCCAGGGGGCTAGCGGAAGAGACCCAGTACTTC. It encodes CASSPRGLAEETQYF.

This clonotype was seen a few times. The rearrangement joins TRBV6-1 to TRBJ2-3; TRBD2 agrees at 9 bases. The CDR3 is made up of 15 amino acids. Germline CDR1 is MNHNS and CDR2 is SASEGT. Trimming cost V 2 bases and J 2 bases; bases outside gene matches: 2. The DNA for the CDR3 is TGTGCCAGCAGTGAACGCGGGGGGGACACAGATACGCAGTATTTT. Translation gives CASSERGGDTDTQYF.

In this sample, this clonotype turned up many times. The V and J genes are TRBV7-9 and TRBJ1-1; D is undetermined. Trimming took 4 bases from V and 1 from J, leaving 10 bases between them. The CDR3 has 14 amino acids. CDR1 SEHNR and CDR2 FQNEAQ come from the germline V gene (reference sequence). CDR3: CASSSLWPNTEAFF. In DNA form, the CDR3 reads TGTGCCAGCAGCTCTTTATGGCCGAACACTGAAGCTTTCTTT.